Sequencing of this T cell receptor (beta chain) was carried out in a study of cytomegalovirus exposure and HLA in healthy donors. Study summary: The Caucasian-associated ancestry cluster contained about four fifths of the roughly 400 genotyped donors.

PCR used 60 Vbeta primers and 13 Jbeta primers. Only in-frame clones appear in the TCRdb table, and some are missing; sequencing was by immunoSEQ multiplex PCR. The table includes around 120,000 clones, roughly 79% detected once. The V segment lost 7 bases and the J segment 1 base; nucleotides outside the gene matches: 5. Germline V gene sequence: CDR1 MNHNS, CDR2 SASEGT. The CDR3 totals 15 residues. Specimen: PBMCs. V and J are TRBV6-1 and TRBJ2-2; 8 nucleotides agree with TRBD1. The clonotype was recovered from a woman aged 25 to 39 in good health and CMV-seronegative. The CDR3 sequence: CASTSTGENTGELFF. CDR3 in DNA: TGTGCCAGCACCTCGACAGGGGAGAACACCGGGGAGCTGTTTTTT.